The T cell receptor beta chain under discussion was sequenced for a study of T cell changes during pregnancy in multiple sclerosis. The method was immunoSEQ multiplex PCR; TCRdb's version includes in-frame clones alone and lacks a portion of them. The sample includes roughly 40,000 clones, approximately 92% seen only once; the top ten take 10% to 15%. Trimming stripped 6 bases from V and 0 bases from J, with 14 bases between. This CDR3 is 15 amino acids long. Germline V gene lookup returns CDR1 SEHNR and CDR2 FQNEAQ (reference sequence). The chain employs TRBV7-9 and TRBJ2-5; D might be TRBD2 (5 bases). The sample consisted of CD8+ T cells from peripheral blood mononuclear cells, taken in the first trimester of pregnancy. The receptor's source is a female donor with multiple sclerosis, enrolled in a pregnancy study. The CDR3 loop reads CASSYLLGNQETQYF. The CDR3 DNA reads as TGTGCCAGCAGTTATCTACTAGGGAACCAAGAGACCCAGTACTTC. Full variable domain (rest looked up from reference TRBV7-9 and TRBJ2-5): DTGVSQNPRHKITKRGQNVTFRCDPISEHNRLYWYRQTLGQGPEFLTYFQNEAQLEKSRLLSDRFSAERPKGSFSTLEIQRTEQGDSAMYLCASSYLLGNQETQYFGPGTRLLVL.